The T cell receptor beta chain described here comes from a study of blood T cell repertoires in COVID-19. Study context: Material from acute and convalescent COVID-19 was sourced from the United States, Italy and Spain. PBMCs, B-cell-depleted T cells, or T cells provided the cDNA or gDNA that made up the material.

CDR3 size: 12 residues. Trimming removed 3 bases at V and 6 bases at J, with 9 bases between. From germline, CDR1 is LNHNV and CDR2 YYDKDF (reference sequence). In the source study's methods: Nucleated cell counts were estimated from reference gene primer amplification. The method was immunoSEQ multiplex PCR; TCRdb's version includes in-frame clones alone and lacks a portion of them. D and trimming were read from the DNA, whereas the V and J calls and clone size are those reported in that table. Seen here are about 270,000 clones, about 89% observed once, and the top ten hold around 9%. Sample: peripheral blood. The rearrangement links TRBV15 to TRBJ2-7; tentatively, D is TRBD1 (5 bases). The TCR was taken from a man in his forties or fifties with active or convalescent COVID-19. CDR3 sequence: CATSSWQGEQYF. The CDR3 region has the DNA TGTGCCACCAGCAGTTGGCAGGGCGAGCAGTACTTC.